A single T cell receptor beta chain is shown here with its context. Trimming left V 1 base short and J 4 bases short, with 14 bases between. The CDR3 spans 15 residues. Germline loops: CDR1 LGHDT, CDR2 YNNKEL (reference sequence). These data are taken from a study of blood T cell repertoires in COVID-19. Assay used: immunoSEQ multiplex PCR; TCRdb lists only in-frame clones, some missing. This table holds about 270,000 clones, 88% found once. Sequenced: PBMCs or T cells enriched from blood (not recorded which). The TCR originated in a woman aged 45-65 years who had recovered from COVID-19. The chain carries TRBV3-1 (or the pseudogene TRBV3-2) and TRBJ2-7; perhaps TRBD1 as D (6 bases). The CDR3 sequence is CASSQGTAPSYEQYF. CDR3 DNA sequence: TGTGCCAGCAGCCAAGGGACAGCCCCTTCTTACGAGCAGTACTTC.